This paragraph covers one TCR beta chain sequence. Its antigen is currently unknown. Looked up from germline, CDR1 is LNHDA and CDR2 is SQIVND (reference sequence). V gave up 5 bases and J gave up 2 bases; unmatched junction bases: 8. The CDR3 totals 18 residues. The data derive from a study of CD8+CD57+ T cells in acquired aplastic anemia. The overall study: Sorted cells (CD4+ and CD8+) yielded DNA amounts that averaged approximately 3.2 ug. Regarding the study as a whole: In common between the patients and the controls were twenty-nine CD8+ CDR3 sequences. Between patients and controls, CD8+ Simpson's diversity did not vary significantly.

It was patients with CD8+CD57+ cell expansion by flow cytometry who were chosen for sequencing. Severe acquired aplastic anemia was present in every patient. CDR3 and TCR beta VDJ profiling relied on genomic DNA as the template. TCRdb processed the reads anew with MiXCR; each CDR3 protein has one entry. The sample holds under 350,000 distinct CDR3 sequences, 50% to 65% seen once. The receptor was derived from a human donor with aplastic anemia. The chain uses TRBV19 and TRBJ2-1, with 14 bases identical to TRBD2. The sample taken for sequencing was sorted CD4+, CD8+, or CD8+CD57+ T cells (not recorded which) from PBMCs. The CDR3 DNA sequence: TGTGCCAGTAGTGGTGGGACTAGCGGGGGCACCGCCTACAATGAGCAGTTCTTC. It translates to CASSGGTSGGTAYNEQFF.